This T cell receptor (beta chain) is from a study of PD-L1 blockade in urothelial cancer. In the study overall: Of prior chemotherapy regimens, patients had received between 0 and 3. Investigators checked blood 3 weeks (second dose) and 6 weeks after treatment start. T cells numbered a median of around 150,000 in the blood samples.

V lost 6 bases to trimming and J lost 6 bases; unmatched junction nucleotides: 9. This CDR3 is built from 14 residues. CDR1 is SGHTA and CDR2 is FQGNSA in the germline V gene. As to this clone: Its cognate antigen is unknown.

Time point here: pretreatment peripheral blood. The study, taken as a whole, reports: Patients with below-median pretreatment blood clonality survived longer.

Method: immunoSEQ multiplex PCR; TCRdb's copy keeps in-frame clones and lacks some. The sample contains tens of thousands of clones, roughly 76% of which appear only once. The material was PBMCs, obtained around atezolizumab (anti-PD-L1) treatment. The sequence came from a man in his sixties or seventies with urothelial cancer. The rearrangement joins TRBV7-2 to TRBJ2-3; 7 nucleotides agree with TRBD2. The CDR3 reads CASSFRSSGDTQYF. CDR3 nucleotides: TGTGCCAGCAGTTTCCGGTCTAGCGGCGATACGCAGTATTTT.